These 12 T cell receptor beta chains were all obtained from the same sample, sequenced in a study of T cells in Graves' hyperthyroidism and ophthalmopathy. TCR beta CDR3 regions were amplified from RNA transcripts. The TCR CDR3 was amplified in a first-round RT-PCR using the HTBI primer set. TCRdb reprocessed the multiplex PCR reads with MiXCR, giving one entry per CDR3 protein. The sample lists 620,000 or so distinct CDR3 sequences, more than 12% occurring once. The sequencing sample was made of blood. The receptors stem from a woman in her fifties or sixties with Graves' ophthalmopathy.

A few counts support this clonotype. The V and J genes are TRBV12-3 or TRBV12-4 and TRBJ2-1, with 15 bases fitting TRBD2. The CDR3 sequence is 17 residues long. With 4 bases clipped from V and 6 bases from J, the junction kept 7 bases outside the gene matches. The CDR3 loop is CASSWGTSGRLGNEQFF. The CDR3, as DNA: TGTGCCAGCAGTTGGGGGACTAGCGGGAGGTTAGGCAATGAGCAGTTCTTC.

This clonotype was picked up a small number of times. The J gene is TRBJ2-3, the V gene TRBV7-3, with 10 positions matching TRBD2. Germline loops: CDR1 SGHTA, CDR2 FQGTGA. This CDR3 contains 14 residues. Trimming at V came to 5 bases and at J to 4 bases, leaving 3 bases not matched to a gene. This chain's CDR3 is CASSPTSGPDTQYF. CDR3 in DNA: TGTGCCAGCAGCCCGACTAGCGGGCCAGATACGCAGTATTTT.

This CDR3 is CASSTQGYAYGYTF. CDR3 in DNA: TGTGCCAGCAGCACACAGGGATATGCCTATGGCTACACCTTC. The genes are TRBV28 and TRBJ1-2; D perhaps matches TRBD1 (6 bases). CDR1 and CDR2 from the germline V gene are MDHEN and SYDVKM. The V end lost 6 bases, the J end lost 4 bases, and 15 bases lay between the germline ends. This CDR3 comprises 14 residues.

The J gene is TRBJ2-7, the V gene TRBV6-5; D is unresolved. This CDR3 region has 14 residues. The V gene lost 2 bases and the J gene lost 2 bases, with 10 bases spanning the gap. Germline lookup yields CDR1 MNHEY and CDR2 SVGAGI. The CDR3 region has the DNA TGTGCCAGCAGTTACAGTGGGCCCACCTACGAGCAGTACTTC. Residues: CASSYSGPTYEQYF.

This clonotype was seen many times. An end of the junction does not agree with germline; a read error may underlie this. The chain recombines TRBV7-2 with TRBJ1-5; a weak D match, TRBD1 (5 bases). This CDR3 has 14 amino acids. Germline lookup yields CDR1 SGHTA and CDR2 FQGNSA. Written as DNA, the CDR3 is TGTGCCAGCAACTTACGACAGAGCAATCAGCCCCAGCATTTT. Amino acids: CASNLRQSNQPQHF.

This clonotype came up many times. The CDR3 bases are TGTGCCAGCAGCCGAAGACAAAATAGCGGGAGCTACGAGCAGTACTTC. Translation: CASSRRQNSGSYEQYF. This chain links TRBV12-3 or TRBV12-4 with TRBJ2-7; the match to TRBD2 covers 9 bases. This CDR3 contains 16 residues. J gave up 3 bases and V 6 bases, and 12 bases lay outside the gene matches.

This clonotype was seen many times. The V call is TRBV27, the J call TRBJ2-7; TRBD2 is a possible D gene (6 bases). Germline CDR1 is MNHEY and CDR2 is SMNVEV (reference sequence). The CDR3 covers 12 residues. V was pared by 5 bases and J by 6 bases, with 11 bases between. The CDR3 region has the DNA TGTGCCAGCAGTACGACTAGATCCGAGCAGTACTTC. This gives the protein CASSTTRSEQYF.

This clonotype appeared a few times. The chain recombines TRBV27 with TRBJ2-2; TRBD2 agrees at 7 bases. V shed 4 bases and J 4 bases; nucleotides not matched to a gene: 9. The V gene's germline CDR1 is MNHEY and CDR2 SMNVEV (reference sequence). The CDR3 consists of 16 residues. The CDR3 DNA sequence: TGTGCCAGCAGTTCCCTTAGCGGGCTCGGCACCGGGGAGCTGTTTTTT. Translating gives CASSSLSGLGTGELFF.

This clonotype was counted at least ten times. The rearrangement links TRBV6-1 to TRBJ2-1; D gene ambiguous. Germline-derived CDR1 and CDR2 are MNHNS and SASEGT. V was clipped by 5 bases and J by 7 bases, with 9 bases between them. This CDR3 spans 12 amino acids. The CDR3 loop is CASSFRINEQFF. The DNA of the CDR3 is TGTGCCAGCAGTTTTAGAATAAATGAGCAGTTCTTC.

This clonotype showed up just a few times. The rearrangement uses TRBV28 and TRBJ1-2; D perhaps matches TRBD1 (6 bases). The V gene's germline CDR1 is MDHEN and CDR2 SYDVKM. V was pared by 6 bases and J by 4 bases, with 18 bases between. The CDR3 has 15 amino acids. The CDR3 region has the DNA TGTGCCAGCAGACCCGAGGGCAGGGGTCCCTATGGCTACACCTTC. Translating gives CASRPEGRGPYGYTF.

Concerning this clonotype: With a much larger clone just one base away, this may be a read error. This chain links TRBV9 with TRBJ2-7; tentative D call: TRBD2 (5 bases). The J call is in doubt because the DNA end fits TRBJ2-1 better. CDR3 length: 15 amino acids. Germline-derived CDR1 and CDR2 are SGDLS and YYNGEE. The CDR3 protein is CASNVEGTTSYEQFF. CDR3 bases: TGTGCCAGCAACGTAGAGGGCACCACGTCCTACGAGCAGTTCTTC.

There are a few counts of this clonotype. The chain combines TRBV5-5 with TRBJ2-1; no reliable D call. Trimming shortened V by 3 bases and J by 6 bases, and 13 bases separated the two germline ends. CDR3 length equals 14 residues. Germline values: CDR1 SGHKS, CDR2 YYEKEE (reference sequence). In DNA, the CDR3 is TGTGCCAGCAGCTCCCGAGGATTCGCCAATGAGCAGTTCTTC. Residues: CASSSRGFANEQFF.